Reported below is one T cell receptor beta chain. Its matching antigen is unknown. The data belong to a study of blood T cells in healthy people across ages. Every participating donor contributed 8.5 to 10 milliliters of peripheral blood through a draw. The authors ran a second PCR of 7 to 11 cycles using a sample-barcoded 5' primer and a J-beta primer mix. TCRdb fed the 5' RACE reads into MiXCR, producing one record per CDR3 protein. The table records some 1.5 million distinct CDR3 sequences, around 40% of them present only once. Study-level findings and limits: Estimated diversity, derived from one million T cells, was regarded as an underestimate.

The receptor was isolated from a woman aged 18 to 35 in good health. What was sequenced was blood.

CDR3 nucleotides: TGTGCCATCAATGAAGAGGGTTACAATGAGCAGTTCTTC. The encoded protein is CAINEEGYNEQFF. The chain is built from TRBV10-3 and TRBJ2-1; D is possibly TRBD2 (5 bases). Germline-derived CDR1 and CDR2 are ENHRY and SYGVKD. The CDR3 is 13 residues long. The ends were cut back, 7 bases at V and 4 bases at J, with 11 bases in the middle.